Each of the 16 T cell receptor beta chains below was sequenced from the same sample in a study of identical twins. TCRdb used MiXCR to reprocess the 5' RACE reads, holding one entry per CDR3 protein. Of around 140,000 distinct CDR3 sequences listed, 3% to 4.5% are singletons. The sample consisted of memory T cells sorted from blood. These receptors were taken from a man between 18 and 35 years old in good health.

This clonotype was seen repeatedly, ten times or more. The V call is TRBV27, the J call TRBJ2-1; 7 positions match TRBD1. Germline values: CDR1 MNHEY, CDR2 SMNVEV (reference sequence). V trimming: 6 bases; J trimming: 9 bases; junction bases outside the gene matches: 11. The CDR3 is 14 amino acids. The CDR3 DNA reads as TGTGCCAGCAGCCCGGGACAGTTACACAGTGAGCAGTTCTTC. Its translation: CASSPGQLHSEQFF.

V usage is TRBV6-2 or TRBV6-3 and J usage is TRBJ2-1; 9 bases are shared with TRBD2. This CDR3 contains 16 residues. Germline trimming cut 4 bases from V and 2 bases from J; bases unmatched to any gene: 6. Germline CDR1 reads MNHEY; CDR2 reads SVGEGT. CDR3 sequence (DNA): TGTGCCAGCAGTTCCACTAGCGGGCTACCCTACAATGAGCAGTTCTTC. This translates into CASSSTSGLPYNEQFF.

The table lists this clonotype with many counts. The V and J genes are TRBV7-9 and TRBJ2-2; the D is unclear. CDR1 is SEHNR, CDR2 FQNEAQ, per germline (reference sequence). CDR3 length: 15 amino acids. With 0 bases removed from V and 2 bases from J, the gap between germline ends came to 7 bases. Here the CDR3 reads CASSLARDNTGELFF. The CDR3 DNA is TGTGCCAGCAGCTTAGCCCGCGACAACACCGGGGAGCTGTTTTTT.

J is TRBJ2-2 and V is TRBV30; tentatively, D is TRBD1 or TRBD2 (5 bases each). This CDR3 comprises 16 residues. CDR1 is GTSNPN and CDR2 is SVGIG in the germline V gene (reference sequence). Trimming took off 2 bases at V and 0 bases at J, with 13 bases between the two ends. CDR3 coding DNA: TGTGCCTGGAGTAGGGGACGGATCGCGAACACCGGGGAGCTGTTTTTT. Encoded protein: CAWSRGRIANTGELFF. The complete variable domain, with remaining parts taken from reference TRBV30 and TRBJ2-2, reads SQTIHQWPATLVQPVGSPLSLECTVEGTSNPNLYWYRQAAGRGLQLLFYSVGIGQISSEVPQNLSASRPQDRQFILSSKKLLLSDSGFYLCAWSRGRIANTGELFFGEGSRLTVL.

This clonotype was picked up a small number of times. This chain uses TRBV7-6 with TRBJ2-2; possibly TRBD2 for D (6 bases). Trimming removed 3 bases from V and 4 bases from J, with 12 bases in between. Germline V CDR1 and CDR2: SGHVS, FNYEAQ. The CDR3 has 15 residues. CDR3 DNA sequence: TGTGCCAGCAGCTTCCGGGACTCAAGCACCGGGGAGCTGTTTTTT. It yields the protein CASSFRDSSTGELFF.

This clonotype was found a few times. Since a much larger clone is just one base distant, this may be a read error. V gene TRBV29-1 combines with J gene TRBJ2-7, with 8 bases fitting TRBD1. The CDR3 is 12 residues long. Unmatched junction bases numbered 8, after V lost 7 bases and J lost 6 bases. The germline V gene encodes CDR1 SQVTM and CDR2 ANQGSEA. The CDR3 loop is CSGERQGSEQYF. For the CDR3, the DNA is TGCAGCGGGGAGAGACAGGGGTCCGAGCAGTACTTC.

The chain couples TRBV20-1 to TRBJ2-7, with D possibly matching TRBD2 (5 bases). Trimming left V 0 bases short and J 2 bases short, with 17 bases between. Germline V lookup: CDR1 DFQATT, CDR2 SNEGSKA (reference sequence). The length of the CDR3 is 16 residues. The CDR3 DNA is TGCAGTGCTAGAGATAACCTAGCCCAATTGACCTACGAGCAGTACTTC. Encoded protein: CSARDNLAQLTYEQYF.

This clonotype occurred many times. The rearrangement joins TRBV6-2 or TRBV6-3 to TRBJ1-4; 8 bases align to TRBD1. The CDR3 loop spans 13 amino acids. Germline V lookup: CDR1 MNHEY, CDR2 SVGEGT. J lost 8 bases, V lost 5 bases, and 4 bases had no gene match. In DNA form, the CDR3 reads TGTGCCAGCAGTCGCGGACAGGGAGAAAAACTGTTTTTT. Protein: CASSRGQGEKLFF.

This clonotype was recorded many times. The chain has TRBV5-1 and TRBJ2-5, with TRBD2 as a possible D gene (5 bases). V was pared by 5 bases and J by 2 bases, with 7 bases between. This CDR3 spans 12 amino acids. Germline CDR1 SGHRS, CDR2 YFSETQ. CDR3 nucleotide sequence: TGCGCCAGCAGGGAGGATCAAGAGACCCAGTACTTC. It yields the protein CASREDQETQYF.

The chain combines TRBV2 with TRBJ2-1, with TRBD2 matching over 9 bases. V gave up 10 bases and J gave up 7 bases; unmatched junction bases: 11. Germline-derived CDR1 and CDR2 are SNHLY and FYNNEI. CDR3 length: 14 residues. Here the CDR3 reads CAIPAGTSLNEQFF. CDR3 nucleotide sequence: TGTGCCATCCCGGCCGGGACTAGCCTGAATGAGCAGTTCTTC.

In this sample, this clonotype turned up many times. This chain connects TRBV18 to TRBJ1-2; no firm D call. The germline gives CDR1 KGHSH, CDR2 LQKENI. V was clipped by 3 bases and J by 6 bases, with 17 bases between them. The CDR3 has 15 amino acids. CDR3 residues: CASSPTDGRKDGYTF. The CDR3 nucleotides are TGTGCCAGCTCACCGACGGACGGAAGGAAAGATGGCTACACCTTC.

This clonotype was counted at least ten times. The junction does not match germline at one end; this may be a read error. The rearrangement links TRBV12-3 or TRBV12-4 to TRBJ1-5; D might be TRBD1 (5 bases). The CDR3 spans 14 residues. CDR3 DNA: TGTGCCAGCTCCTACCAACTGGGGGTTCAGCCCCAGCCTTTT. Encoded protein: CASSYQLGVQPQPF.

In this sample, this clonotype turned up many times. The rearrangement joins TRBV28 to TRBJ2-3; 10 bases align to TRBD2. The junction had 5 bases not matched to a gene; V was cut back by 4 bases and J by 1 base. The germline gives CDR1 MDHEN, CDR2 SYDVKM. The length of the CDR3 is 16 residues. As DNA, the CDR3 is TGTGCCAGCAGTTCTAGCGGGAGAGCCCGCACAGATACGCAGTATTTT. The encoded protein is CASSSSGRARTDTQYF. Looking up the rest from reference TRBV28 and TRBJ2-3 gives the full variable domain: DVKVTQSSRYLVKRTGEKVFLECVQDMDHENMFWYRQDPGLGLRLIYFSYDVKMKEKGDIPEGYSVSREKKERFSLILESASTNQTSMYLCASSSSGRARTDTQYFGPGTRLTVL.

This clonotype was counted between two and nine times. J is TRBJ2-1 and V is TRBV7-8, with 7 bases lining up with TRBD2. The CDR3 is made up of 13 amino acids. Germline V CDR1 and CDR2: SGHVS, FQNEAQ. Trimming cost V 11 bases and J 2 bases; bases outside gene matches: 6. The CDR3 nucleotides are TGTGCCGCCGGGGGAGGGCCCTACAATGAGCAGTTCTTC. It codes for CAAGGGPYNEQFF. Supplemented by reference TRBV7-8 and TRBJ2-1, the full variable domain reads GAGVSQSPRYKVAKRGQDVALRCDPISGHVSLFWYQQALGQGPEFLTYFQNEAQLDKSGLPSDRFFAERPEGSVSTLKIQRTQQEDSAVYLCAAGGGPYNEQFFGPGTRLTVL.

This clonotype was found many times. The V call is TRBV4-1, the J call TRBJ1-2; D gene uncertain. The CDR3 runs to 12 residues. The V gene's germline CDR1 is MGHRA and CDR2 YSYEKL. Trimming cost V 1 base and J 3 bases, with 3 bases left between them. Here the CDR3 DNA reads TGCGCCAGCAGCCAAGGGGACTATGGCTACACCTTC. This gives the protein CASSQGDYGYTF.

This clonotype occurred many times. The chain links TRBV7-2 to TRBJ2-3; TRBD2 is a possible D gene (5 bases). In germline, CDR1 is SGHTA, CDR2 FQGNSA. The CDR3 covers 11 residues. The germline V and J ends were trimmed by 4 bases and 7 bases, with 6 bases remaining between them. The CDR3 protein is CASSSGYTQYF. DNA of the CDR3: TGTGCCAGCAGCTCGGGATATACGCAGTATTTT.